Listed below are T cell receptor beta chains from one sample, sequenced in a study of radiotherapy plus CTLA-4 blockade in lung cancer. The assay was immunoSEQ multiplex PCR, and TCRdb's table has in-frame clones only and misses some. The sample contains 95,000 to 150,000 clones, 90% of which appear only once. The specimen comprised peripheral blood, sampled from a patient treated with radiotherapy plus ipilimumab. Source of these receptors: a human donor with non-small cell lung cancer that progressed on radiotherapy plus ipilimumab. Both conserved end residues are part of each CDR3. The D gene is left open where the match is weak. Not all rows give a size; the values are once, few, many and, for expanded clones, a class.

clone_size j_call d_call v_call cdr3_nt cdr3_aa
- TRBJ2-2 - TRBV28 TGTGCCAGCAGTCAAGTATCACCGGGGGAGCTGTTTTTT CASSQVSPGELFF
- TRBJ1-5 - TRBV6-5 TGTGCCAGCAGTTCCTCCGGGACGGCAAGCAATCAGCCCCAGCATTTT CASSSSGTASNQPQHF
few TRBJ1-1 - TRBV5-1 TGCGCCAGCAGCTTGACACCGAACACTGAAGCTTTCTTT CASSLTPNTEAFF
once TRBJ2-3 - TRBV20-1 TGCAGTGCACACCGTGGGGATACGCAGTATTTT CSAHRGDTQYF
- TRBJ2-7 - TRBV4-2 TGTGCCAGCAGCCAAGATCGGGCTGGCCCCCCGTCCGAGCAGTACTTC CASSQDRAGPPSEQYF
- TRBJ1-5 TRBD1 TRBV5-1 TGCGCCAGCAGCTTGTCCGGGACAGGGGGGTCCCAGCCCCAGCATTTT CASSLSGTGGSQPQHF
- TRBJ2-1 - TRBV2 TGTGCCAGCAAAGGGGGAAATGAGCAGTTCTTC CASKGGNEQFF
- TRBJ2-5 TRBD1 TRBV19 TGTGCCAGTAGTGGACAGGGGGATTTGAAGACCCAGTACTTC CASSGQGDLKTQYF
few TRBJ2-1 TRBD1 TRBV19 TGTGCCAGTAGTCCCCCCGGCGTGCAGGGGGCAAATGAGCAGTTCTTC CASSPPGVQGANEQFF
- TRBJ2-3 - TRBV2 TGTGCCAGCAGTGAATTGAGAGGGTCCCTAGATACGCAGTATTTT CASSELRGSLDTQYF
- TRBJ1-1 - TRBV4-2 TGTGCCAGCAGCCGTACAAGGGACACTGAAGCTTTCTTT CASSRTRDTEAFF
- TRBJ2-3 - TRBV5-1 TGCGCCAGCAGTCCCCTTTGGGGAGATACGCAGTATTTT CASSPLWGDTQYF
once TRBJ2-7 TRBD2 TRBV5-1 TGCGCCAGCAGGACTAGCGGGGCTTACGAGCAGTACTTC CASRTSGAYEQYF
- TRBJ2-3 TRBD2 TRBV7-6 TGTGCCAGCAGCTTCGGGGCTAGCGGGAGAGATACGCAGTATTTT CASSFGASGRDTQYF
once TRBJ2-1 - TRBV6-6 TGTGCCAGCAGTTACTCGAACAGAGACAATGAGCAGTTCTTC CASSYSNRDNEQFF
- TRBJ1-3 TRBD1 TRBV2 TGTGCCAGCAGAGTACAGGGGACAGGAAACACCATATATTTT CASRVQGTGNTIYF
- TRBJ1-4 TRBD1 TRBV11-2 TGTGCCAGCAGCATAGGACAGGAGCTTAATGAAAAACTGTTTTTT CASSIGQELNEKLFF
- TRBJ1-5 TRBD1 TRBV7-2 TGTGCCAGCAGCCCCCCGGGACAGAGGCCCCAGCATTTT CASSPPGQRPQHF
once TRBJ2-3 - TRBV10-2 TGCGCCAGCAGTGAGGGACTACCCCCGATCACAGATACGCAGTATTTT CASSEGLPPITDTQYF
- TRBJ2-7 TRBD2 TRBV19 TGTGCCAGTAGTATTAAGGGGCTAGCGGATAACTACGAGCAGTACTTC CASSIKGLADNYEQYF
few TRBJ2-7 TRBD1 TRBV7-9 TGTGCCAGCAGCTTTGGCCGGGACAGGGACGAGCAGTACTTC CASSFGRDRDEQYF
- TRBJ1-1 - TRBV5-6 TGTGCCAGCAGCTACAGCGACTTGGAAGCTTTCTTT CASSYSDLEAFF
- TRBJ1-2 TRBD1 TRBV5-4 TGTGCCAGCAGCCTACGACAGGGGAGCTATGGCTACACCTTC CASSLRQGSYGYTF
- TRBJ2-7 - TRBV5-1 TGCGCCAGCAGCCCGGTGGCAGGGATGGTCGGCGAGCAGTACTTC CASSPVAGMVGEQYF
- TRBJ1-3 - TRBV19 TGTGCCAGTACCCACCGGTTCTCTGGAAACACCATATATTTT CASTHRFSGNTIYF
- TRBJ2-5 TRBD2 TRBV19 TGTGCCAGTAGTACTGGAGCGGGAGGGCCGGGCGAGACCCAGTACTTC CASSTGAGGPGETQYF
few TRBJ2-5 - TRBV6-6 TGTGCCAGCAGTTACCCGGTAGGGGACCAAGAGACCCAGTACTTC CASSYPVGDQETQYF
- TRBJ2-7 - TRBV20-1 TGCAGTGCTAGGACACTTAGAGAGCAGTACTTC CSARTLREQYF
- TRBJ1-3 - TRBV19 TGTGCCAGTAGCAACCCAGGGGATAACTTCGGAAACACCATATATTTT CASSNPGDNFGNTIYF
once TRBJ1-5 - TRBV15 TGTGCCACCAGCAGAGTAGTCGGGGTTGGGAATCAGCCCCAGCATTTT CATSRVVGVGNQPQHF
- TRBJ2-2 TRBD1 TRBV19 TGTGCCAGTAGTATAAGGGGGCCCAGGGGGGAGCTGTTTTTT CASSIRGPRGELFF
few TRBJ2-2 TRBD2 TRBV7-2 TGTGCCAGCAGCGGCCGGACTAGCGGGAGCGTCGGGGAGCTGTTTTTT CASSGRTSGSVGELFF
- TRBJ2-7 - TRBV1 TGCACCGGCAGCCAATTTTGGGCGGAGGTCTACGAGCAGTACTTC CTGSQFWAEVYEQYF
- TRBJ1-2 - TRBV6-1 TGTGCCAGCAGTGAAGCGGTGGCGACACTCTATGGCTACACCTTC CASSEAVATLYGYTF
- TRBJ2-2 - TRBV19 TGTGCCAGTAGTAGCGGACCGAACACCGGGGAGCTGTTTTTC CASSSGPNTGELFF
- TRBJ1-1 - TRBV23-1 TGCGCCAGCAGTCGCCCAGGGTGGACTGAAGCTTTCTTT CASSRPGWTEAFF
- TRBJ2-7 TRBD2 TRBV30 TGTGCCTGGAAGTCTAGCGGGAGGGAAACCTACGAGCAGTACTTC CAWKSSGRETYEQYF
- TRBJ2-3 TRBD2 TRBV19 TGTGCCAGTAGTATCGGGGGGGGAACAGATACGCAGTATTTT CASSIGGGTDTQYF
- TRBJ1-2 - TRBV30 TGTGCCTGGGCAAGTGACTACAACGGTGGCTACACCTTC CAWASDYNGGYTF
- TRBJ1-4 - TRBV11-2 TGTGCCAGCAGCTTACTTCTGGGGATTAATGAAAAACTGTTTTTT CASSLLLGINEKLFF